This TCR beta chain was found in a study of T cell responses to AZD1222 COVID-19 vaccine. Study-wide results and caveats: Spike was spanned by vaccine-associated CD4 TCRs, which were dominant at 160-218 and 743-854. Baseline seropositivity characterized only 5 to 7 AZD1222 recipients.

Clones were sequenced by immunoSEQ multiplex PCR, and TCRdb holds only the in-frame ones, with some missing. The sample contains about 180,000 clones, 80% to 90% of which appear only once. This clone was observed a handful of times. Its antigen remains unknown. V was trimmed by 4 bases and J by 3 bases, leaving 3 bases between them. In germline, CDR1 is MGHRA, CDR2 YSYEKL. This CDR3 is 12 amino acids long. The gene calls are TRBV4-1 and TRBJ2-2; unclear D gene. The TCR originated in an adult in good health. Sequenced material: peripheral blood, taken on day 0 of AZD1222 vaccination. The CDR3 sequence is CASSPHTGELFF. The CDR3 DNA sequence: TGCGCCAGCAGCCCTCACACCGGGGAGCTGTTTTTT.